One TCR beta chain is described in this entry. Its antigen remains unknown. Produced via immunoSEQ multiplex PCR; TCRdb's table is partial and in-frame only. The data contain some 99,000 clones, 88% of them singletons. This CDR3 spans 15 amino acids. Germline assignment: CDR1 GTSNPN and CDR2 SVGIG (reference sequence). V shed 3 bases and J 5 bases; nucleotides not matched to a gene: 8. The sample comes from a study of cytomegalovirus exposure and HLA in healthy donors. Whole-study results and caveats: Some TCR beta chains (164 of them) were listed as cytomegalovirus-associated.

The V and J genes are TRBV30 and TRBJ1-4; 8 bases agree with TRBD1. The source is a woman aged 18-29 years in good health and CMV-seronegative. The sequenced material came from PBMCs. CDR3 DNA: TGTGCCTGGAGCCTAGGGACAGGAATAAATGAAAAACTGTTTTTT. Its translation: CAWSLGTGINEKLFF. The full variable domain, completed using reference TRBV30 and TRBJ1-4, is SQTIHQWPATLVQPVGSPLSLECTVEGTSNPNLYWYRQAAGRGLQLLFYSVGIGQISSEVPQNLSASRPQDRQFILSSKKLLLSDSGFYLCAWSLGTGINEKLFFGSGTQLSVL.